The TCR beta chain described here comes from a study of blood T cell repertoires in COVID-19. Seattle patients were enrolled while actively infected and followed longitudinally. Germline assignment: CDR1 SEHNR and CDR2 FQNEAQ (reference sequence). The CDR3 sequence is 14 residues long. V lost 8 bases, J lost 4 bases, and 16 bases lay in between. Some clones are missing from TCRdb's copy, which holds only in-frame ones; the method was immunoSEQ multiplex PCR. The repertoire holds fewer than 55,000 clones, roughly four fifths seen once, with 20% to 30% in the top ten. This TCR came from an elderly woman with COVID-19, enrolled during active disease. Sequenced material: peripheral blood. This rearrangement joins TRBV7-9 to TRBJ2-3; D is perhaps TRBD1 (7 bases). CDR3: CASGRQGGADTQYF. The CDR3 DNA reads TGTGCCAGCGGTCGACAGGGAGGAGCAGATACGCAGTATTTT. The full variable domain, with the rest looked up from reference TRBV7-9 and TRBJ2-3, is DTGVSQNPRHKITKRGQNVTFRCDPISEHNRLYWYRQTLGQGPEFLTYFQNEAQLEKSRLLSDRFSAERPKGSFSTLEIQRTEQGDSAMYLCASGRQGGADTQYFGPGTRLTVL.